This is a list of T cell receptor beta chains from one sample in a study of shared clonotypes between healthy human individuals. Repertoires were generated with immunoSEQ multiplex PCR, while TCRdb's copy carries only in-frame clones and drops some. Among about 2.1 million clones listed, just over 90% were seen once. The sample was naive CD8+ T cells from PBMCs. The receptors were sampled from a man between 18 and 35 years old in good health. Some clones in this sample may be carry-over from other donors' samples. CDR3s include the opening cysteine and the closing phenylalanine or tryptophan. D genes are given only for firm matches. The listing skips clone size in some rows; elsewhere it reads once, few, many or a size class.

DNA: TGCGCCAGCAGCCAACCGGGGCTAGCTATTGGTCCCGGGGAGCTGTTTTTT
CDR3: CASSQPGLAIGPGELFF
J: TRBJ2-2
V: TRBV4-1
size: NA
D: NA

DNA: TGCGCCAGCAGCTGGGTCCTGGCGGGAGGGAGGGACATTCAGTACTTC
CDR3: CASSWVLAGGRDIQYF
J: TRBJ2-4
V: TRBV5-1
size: NA
D: TRBD2

DNA: TGTGCCAGCAGTTTATTAGGCGACGAGCAGTTCTTC
CDR3: CASSLLGDEQFF
J: TRBJ2-1
V: TRBV27
size: once
D: NA

DNA: TGTGCCAGTTCACGGGGGGAGTCCTACAATGAGCAGTTCTTC
CDR3: CASSRGESYNEQFF
J: TRBJ2-1
V: TRBV7-9
size: NA
D: TRBD2

DNA: TGTGCCAGCAGCCGCGGACAGGGATCGTTTGTCCCTGAAGCTTTCTTT
CDR3: CASSRGQGSFVPEAFF
J: TRBJ1-1
V: TRBV7-8
size: NA
D: TRBD1

DNA: TGTGCCAGCAGCCCCAGGACGGCTCCCTCCTACGAGCAGTACTTC
CDR3: CASSPRTAPSYEQYF
J: TRBJ2-7
V: TRBV7-6
size: NA
D: NA

DNA: TGTGCCAGTAGTGGTACCTACGAGCAGTACTTC
CDR3: CASSGTYEQYF
J: TRBJ2-7
V: TRBV19
size: NA
D: NA

DNA: TGTGCCAGCAGCTTGGGGACAGGGGTCGTTGAGACCCAGTACTTC
CDR3: CASSLGTGVVETQYF
J: TRBJ2-5
V: TRBV5-6
size: NA
D: TRBD1

DNA: TGTGCCAGCAGCACTCGTCTAGCGGGAGGCCAGCGGAATGAGCAGTTCTTC
CDR3: CASSTRLAGGQRNEQFF
J: TRBJ2-1
V: TRBV14
size: once
D: TRBD2

DNA: TGTGCCAGCAGTTTACCGCCCCTGGGTACCCACGGCTACAATGAGCAGTTCTTC
CDR3: CASSLPPLGTHGYNEQFF
J: TRBJ2-1
V: TRBV28
size: NA
D: NA

DNA: TGTGCCAGCAGACCGGGAGGGTGGCCAGATACGCAGTATTTT
CDR3: CASRPGGWPDTQYF
J: TRBJ2-3
V: TRBV9
size: NA
D: TRBD2

DNA: TGTGCCAGCAGCGGGACTAGCGGATATACGCAGTATTTT
CDR3: CASSGTSGYTQYF
J: TRBJ2-3
V: TRBV5-4
size: once
D: TRBD2

DNA: TGTGCCAGCAGCGTAGATGTGGATGAGCAGTTCTTC
CDR3: CASSVDVDEQFF
J: TRBJ2-1
V: TRBV9
size: NA
D: NA